These 31 T cell receptor beta chains were all obtained from the same sample, sequenced in a study of blood T cell repertoires in COVID-19. The method was immunoSEQ multiplex PCR; TCRdb's version includes in-frame clones alone and lacks a portion of them. The table shows roughly 170,000 clones, with 86% occurring only once. Sequencing used peripheral blood. Receptor source: a man aged 65-85 years with active or convalescent COVID-19.

This clone has more than one count but fewer than ten. As DNA, the CDR3 is TGTGCCAGCAGAGCGGGAGTCTATAATGAGCAGTTCTTC. This encodes CASRAGVYNEQFF. This rearrangement joins TRBV14 to TRBJ2-1; 8 bases fit TRBD2. Germline V gives CDR1 SGHDN, CDR2 FVKESK. The CDR3 contains 13 residues. J gave up 7 bases and V 6 bases, and 5 bases lay outside the gene matches.

The J gene is TRBJ2-1, the V gene TRBV5-1, with TRBD1 matching 10 bases. CDR1 is SGHRS, CDR2 YFSETQ, per germline. This CDR3 spans 17 amino acids. The V segment lost 0 bases and the J segment 9 bases; nucleotides outside the gene matches: 12. Written as DNA, the CDR3 is TGCGCCAGCAGCTTGGTATCCGGGACAGGGGCTCTTTTTGAGCAGTTCTTC. Translation: CASSLVSGTGALFEQFF.

V gene TRBV2 combines with J gene TRBJ1-5; D gene ambiguous. Germline assignment: CDR1 SNHLY and CDR2 FYNNEI. V was cut by 3 bases and J by 7 bases, with 13 bases left in between. This CDR3 comprises 14 residues. The chain's CDR3 is CASSERQQIQPQHF. The CDR3 DNA is TGTGCCAGCAGTGAGCGGCAGCAGATACAGCCCCAGCATTTT.

J is TRBJ2-7 and V is TRBV14; possible D gene TRBD1, 5 bases. The V and J ends lost 0 bases and 9 bases respectively, with 12 bases between them. CDR1 and CDR2 from the germline V gene are SGHDN and FVKESK. This CDR3 is 13 amino acids long. CDR3 residues: CASSQESDSRQYF. DNA of the CDR3: TGTGCCAGCAGCCAAGAATCAGACAGCAGGCAGTACTTC.

The chain joins TRBV18 to TRBJ2-7; 8 bases are a match to TRBD1. This CDR3 is built from 15 residues. The V gene end was trimmed by 0 bases and the J gene end by 1 base; junction bases not matched to a gene: 2. Germline V gene sequence: CDR1 KGHSH, CDR2 LQKENI. The DNA of the CDR3 is TGTGCCAGCTCACCACCGGGACAGGCATCCTACGAGCAGTACTTC. Amino acids: CASSPPGQASYEQYF. Using reference TRBV18 and TRBJ2-7 for the parts outside the CDR3, the full variable domain is NAGVMQNPRHLVRRRGQEARLRCSPMKGHSHVYWYRQLPEEGLKFMVYLQKENIIDESGMPKERFSAEFPKEGPSILRIQQVVRGDSAAYFCASSPPGQASYEQYFGPGTRLTVT.

This clone was seen a handful of times. The J gene is TRBJ2-7, the V gene TRBV5-1, with a possible D match to TRBD1 (6 bases). This CDR3 comprises 15 residues. Germline loops: CDR1 SGHRS, CDR2 YFSETQ. V was shortened by 2 bases and J by 4 bases, with 16 bases between the two germline ends. The CDR3 DNA sequence: TGCGCCAGCAGCTTAGGAGACAGGCCTATTTACGAGCAGTACTTC. Its protein product is CASSLGDRPIYEQYF. Variable domain in full (rest from reference TRBV5-1 and TRBJ2-7): KAGVTQTPRYLIKTRGQQVTLSCSPISGHRSVSWYQQTPGQGLQFLFEYFSETQRNKGNFPGRFSGRQFSNSRSEMNVSTLELGDSALYLCASSLGDRPIYEQYFGPGTRLTVT.

The chain couples TRBV5-1 to TRBJ1-1; no reliable D call. The CDR3 covers 13 residues. Germline CDR1 SGHRS, CDR2 YFSETQ. V was pared by 0 bases and J by 1 base, with 4 bases between. The CDR3 region has the DNA TGCGCCAGCAGCTTGGGAGGGAACACTGAAGCTTTCTTT. It encodes CASSLGGNTEAFF.

The chain has TRBV25-1 and TRBJ2-2; 14 bases map to TRBD2. This CDR3 contains 17 residues. V lost 5 bases, J lost 6 bases, and 8 bases stayed unmatched. From germline, CDR1 is MGHDK and CDR2 SYGVNS. The DNA of the CDR3 is TGTGCCAGCAGTAAGACTAGCGGGAGGGCAGGATCCGGGGAGCTGTTTTTT. This translates into CASSKTSGRAGSGELFF. The variable domain in full, with the rest retrieved from reference TRBV25-1 and TRBJ2-2, is EADIYQTPRYLVIGTGKKITLECSQTMGHDKMYWYQQDPGMELHLIHYSYGVNSTEKGDLSSESTVSRIRTEHFPLTLESARPSHTSQYLCASSKTSGRAGSGELFFGEGSRLTVL.

This clone was detected only a few times. The V and J genes are TRBV11-2 and TRBJ2-5, with TRBD1 matching over 7 bases. CDR3 length equals 13 residues. With 4 bases clipped from V and 4 bases from J, the junction kept 3 bases outside the gene matches. Looked up from germline, CDR1 is SGHAT and CDR2 is FQNNGV. The CDR3 DNA reads TGTGCCAGCAGCTCCGGACAGGCAGAGACCCAGTACTTC. It specifies CASSSGQAETQYF.

Here the CDR3 DNA reads TGTGCCAGCTGCCGGGACTTACAAGAGACCCAGTACTTC. Amino acid sequence: CASCRDLQETQYF. The rearrangement joins TRBV11-2 to TRBJ2-5; D is perhaps TRBD2 (6 bases). CDR3 length equals 13 residues. Trimming cost V 8 bases and J 2 bases, with 12 bases left between them. Germline lookup yields CDR1 SGHAT and CDR2 FQNNGV. Based on the CDR3 plus reference TRBV11-2 and TRBJ2-5, the full variable domain is EAGVAQSPRYKIIEKRQSVAFWCNPISGHATLYWYQQILGQGPKLLIQFQNNGVVDDSQLPKDRFSAERLKGVDSTLKIQPAKLEDSAVYLCASCRDLQETQYFGPGTRLLVL.

J is TRBJ2-2 and V is TRBV7-9; 8 nucleotides line up with TRBD1. Germline V CDR1 and CDR2: SEHNR, FQNEAQ (reference sequence). V was clipped by 4 bases and J by 5 bases; unmatched bases: 9. The CDR3 is made up of 16 amino acids. The CDR3 here is CASSWSGGAGTGELFF. The CDR3 DNA sequence: TGTGCCAGCAGCTGGTCAGGGGGCGCGGGAACCGGGGAGCTGTTTTTT. Full variable domain (outside the CDR3, taken from reference TRBV7-9 and TRBJ2-2): DTGVSQNPRHKITKRGQNVTFRCDPISEHNRLYWYRQTLGQGPEFLTYFQNEAQLEKSRLLSDRFSAERPKGSFSTLEIQRTEQGDSAMYLCASSWSGGAGTGELFFGEGSRLTVL.

This CDR3 is CSARLGYGYTF. CDR3 bases: TGCAGTGCTAGACTCGGCTATGGCTACACCTTC. The chain recombines TRBV20-1 with TRBJ1-2, with D unclear. With 2 bases removed from V and 4 bases from J, the gap between germline ends came to 5 bases. The CDR3 has 11 amino acids. Germline loops: CDR1 DFQATT, CDR2 SNEGSKA (reference sequence).

V usage is TRBV9 and J usage is TRBJ2-7; TRBD1 matches at 12 bases. V shed 3 bases, J shed 2 bases, and the junction held 12 bases outside the gene matches. CDR1 is SGDLS, CDR2 YYNGEE, per germline. The CDR3 contains 18 residues. In DNA, the CDR3 is TGTGCCAGCAGCGCACCGGGACAGGGGGCCTTGAACGCCTACGAGCAGTACTTC. Translated, it gives CASSAPGQGALNAYEQYF.

The chain links TRBV29-1 to TRBJ2-1; tentative D call: TRBD2 (6 bases). V was trimmed by 5 bases and J by 7 bases, leaving 18 bases between them. CDR3 length: 14 amino acids. Looked up from germline, CDR1 is SQVTM and CDR2 is ANQGSEA. The CDR3 sequence: CSVRGRERGNEQFF. As DNA, the CDR3 is TGCAGCGTTAGAGGTCGGGAGAGGGGAAATGAGCAGTTCTTC.

The J gene is TRBJ2-1, the V gene TRBV28; 13 bases agree with TRBD2. The CDR3 loop spans 15 amino acids. Trimming took 6 bases from V and 6 from J; bases not matched to a gene: 5. Germline CDR1 and CDR2: MDHEN and SYDVKM. In nucleotides, the CDR3 is TGTGCCAGCAGGCCCGGACTAGCGGGAGTCAATGAGCAGTTCTTC. Its protein product is CASRPGLAGVNEQFF.

This chain connects TRBV24-1 to TRBJ1-4; 11 positions match TRBD1. From germline, CDR1 is KGHDR and CDR2 SFDVKD. V lost 1 base to trimming and J lost 4 bases; unmatched junction nucleotides: 7. The CDR3 length is 18 residues. The CDR3 spells CATSDLKDRGRDNEKLFF. The CDR3 coding sequence is TGTGCCACCAGTGATTTAAAGGACAGGGGGCGGGATAATGAAAAACTGTTTTTT.

This clone was recorded once. The CDR3 protein is CASSPKSLYEQYF. The CDR3 DNA sequence: TGTGCCAGCTCGCCCAAGTCACTCTACGAGCAGTACTTC. The chain links TRBV18 to TRBJ2-7, with D uncertain. Trimming stripped 6 bases from V and 3 bases from J, with 12 bases between. This CDR3 spans 13 amino acids. CDR1 and CDR2 (germline): KGHSH, LQKENI.

V and J are TRBV27 and TRBJ1-2; maybe TRBD1 (6 bases). Trimming stripped 6 bases from V and 0 bases from J, with 14 bases between. CDR3 length: 15 residues. Germline CDR1 MNHEY, CDR2 SMNVEV (reference sequence). The CDR3 region is CASREGGTANYGYTF. Here the CDR3 DNA reads TGTGCCAGCAGAGAGGGGGGGACGGCTAACTATGGCTACACCTTC.

V is TRBV29-1 and J is TRBJ2-5, with D possibly TRBD2 on 6 matching bases. V was pared by 6 bases and J by 6 bases, with 14 bases between. Per germline, CDR1 SQVTM and CDR2 ANQGSEA. This CDR3 contains 12 residues. The CDR3 loop reads CSVGDFGQTQYF. DNA of the CDR3: TGCAGCGTGGGGGACTTCGGGCAGACCCAGTACTTC.

The chain recombines TRBV5-1 with TRBJ1-5, with 12 bases matching TRBD1. V lost 4 bases and J lost 2; bases outside the gene matches: 7. This CDR3 has 17 residues. The germline V gene encodes CDR1 SGHRS and CDR2 YFSETQ. The CDR3 sequence is CASSPGQGARGNQPQHF. The CDR3 coding sequence is TGCGCCAGCAGCCCGGGACAGGGGGCGCGGGGCAATCAGCCCCAGCATTTT.

The V call is TRBV10-3, the J call TRBJ2-7; 7 bases fit TRBD1. The J segment lost 6 bases and the V segment lost 5 bases, leaving 4 bases of the junction unmatched. The CDR3 is 12 amino acids. Germline CDR1 reads ENHRY; CDR2 reads SYGVKD. The CDR3 DNA follows: TGTGCCATCAGTTCTTCAGGGGGCGAGCAGTACTTC. This codes for CAISSSGGEQYF.

This rearrangement joins TRBV9 to TRBJ1-2; no definite D call. CDR1 is SGDLS and CDR2 is YYNGEE in the germline V gene. The V gene lost 2 bases and the J gene lost 0 bases, with 8 bases spanning the gap. CDR3 length equals 14 residues. CDR3 amino acids: CASSVAATNYGYTF. In DNA, the CDR3 is TGTGCCAGCAGCGTGGCGGCGACTAACTATGGCTACACCTTC.

The chain's CDR3 is CASNRDRARPNTGELFF. The CDR3 nucleotides read TGCGCCAGCAACAGGGACAGGGCACGACCGAACACCGGGGAGCTGTTTTTT. This rearrangement joins TRBV5-1 to TRBJ2-2; 9 nucleotides match TRBD1. The CDR3 has 17 residues. J was trimmed by 0 bases and V by 6 bases; bases with no gene match: 9. Germline V lookup: CDR1 SGHRS, CDR2 YFSETQ.

This sequence joins TRBV27 and TRBJ1-6; 7 positions match TRBD1. Germline V gene data show CDR1 as MNHEY and CDR2 as SMNVEV (reference sequence). Unmatched junction bases numbered 9, after V lost 6 bases and J lost 7 bases. CDR3 length equals 15 residues. The CDR3 here is CASSPPGQSNSPLHF. The CDR3 bases are TGTGCCAGCAGCCCTCCGGGACAGAGCAATTCACCCCTCCACTTT.

This sequence joins TRBV6-5 and TRBJ2-7; 7 bases agree with TRBD2. J was trimmed by 5 bases and V by 5 bases; bases with no gene match: 12. Looked up from germline, CDR1 is MNHEY and CDR2 is SVGAGI. This CDR3 contains 15 residues. The CDR3 bases are TGTGCCAGCAGTATTCCGGGACTACCATCCGACGAGCAGTACTTC. As protein: CASSIPGLPSDEQYF.

The chain carries TRBV9 and TRBJ1-1, with D perhaps matching TRBD1 (5 bases). Germline-derived CDR1 and CDR2 are SGDLS and YYNGEE. The CDR3 spans 12 residues. V dropped 3 bases and J dropped 3 bases, with 6 bases sitting between them. CDR3 residues: CASSEGDTEAFF. The CDR3, as DNA: TGTGCCAGCAGCGAAGGGGACACTGAAGCTTTCTTT.

A word on this clone: The germline gene is not matched at one end of the junction; a read error may be the cause. The chain uses TRBV6-5 and TRBJ1-2, with 7 positions matching TRBD1. The length of the CDR3 is 11 residues. Germline V gives CDR1 MNHEY, CDR2 SVGAGI. CDR3 DNA: TGTGCCAGCAGTAACCTCCGGGACAGCTACTTC. Its translation: CASSNLRDSYF.

This chain joins TRBV3-1 (or the pseudogene TRBV3-2) and TRBJ2-1, with TRBD2 identical over 8 bases. The junction had 8 bases not matched to a gene; V was cut back by 7 bases and J by 3 bases. This CDR3 is 15 amino acids long. Germline loops: CDR1 LGHDT, CDR2 YNNKEL (reference sequence). The CDR3 sequence: CASTSRLAGYNEQFF. DNA of the CDR3: TGTGCCAGCACCTCCAGGCTAGCGGGCTACAATGAGCAGTTCTTC.

The chain joins TRBV5-1 to TRBJ2-4; 7 bases are shared with TRBD1. Germline V gene data show CDR1 as SGHRS and CDR2 as YFSETQ. This CDR3 contains 15 residues. V dropped 1 base and J dropped 7; count of bases not matched to a gene: 8. CDR3: CASSLSIDRANIQYF. For the CDR3, the DNA is TGCGCCAGCAGCTTGTCGATCGACAGGGCCAACATTCAGTACTTC.

The chain uses TRBV6-6 and TRBJ2-6, with D maybe TRBD2 (7 bases). Germline-derived CDR1 and CDR2 are MNHNY and SVGAGI (reference sequence). V was clipped by 6 bases and J by 3 bases, with 15 bases between them. The CDR3 loop spans 16 amino acids. The DNA of the CDR3 is TGTGCCAGCAGCCGGGGAGGGGGACGTGGGGCCAACGTCCTGACTTTC. Translating gives CASSRGGGRGANVLTF.

The V and J genes are TRBV19 and TRBJ1-2; 7 nucleotides agree with TRBD1. CDR3 length: 12 amino acids. Germline loops: CDR1 LNHDA, CDR2 SQIVND (reference sequence). V dropped 10 bases and J dropped 2; count of bases not matched to a gene: 4. CDR3 coding DNA: TGTGCCACTGTGACAGGGAACTATGGCTACACCTTC. Translation gives CATVTGNYGYTF. Supplemented by reference TRBV19 and TRBJ1-2, the full variable domain reads DGGITQSPKYLFRKEGQNVTLSCEQNLNHDAMYWYRQDPGQGLRLIYYSQIVNDFQKGDIAEGYSVSREKKESFPLTVTSAQKNPTAFYLCATVTGNYGYTFGSGTRLTVV.